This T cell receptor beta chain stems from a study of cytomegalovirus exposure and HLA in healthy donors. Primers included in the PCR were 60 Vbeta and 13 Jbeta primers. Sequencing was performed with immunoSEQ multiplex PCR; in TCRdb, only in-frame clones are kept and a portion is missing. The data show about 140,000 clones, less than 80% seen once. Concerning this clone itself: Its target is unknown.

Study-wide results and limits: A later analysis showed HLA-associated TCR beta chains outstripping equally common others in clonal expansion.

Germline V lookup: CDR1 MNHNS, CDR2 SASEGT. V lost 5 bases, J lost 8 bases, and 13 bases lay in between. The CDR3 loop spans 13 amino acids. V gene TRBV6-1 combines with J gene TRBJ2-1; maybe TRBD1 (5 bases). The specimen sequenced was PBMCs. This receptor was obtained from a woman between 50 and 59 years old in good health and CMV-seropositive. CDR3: CASSSRGSDEQFF. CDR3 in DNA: TGTGCCAGCAGTTCAAGGGGATCTGATGAGCAGTTCTTC.